These T cell receptor beta chains were read from a single sample in a study of T cell responses to AZD1222 COVID-19 vaccine. Only in-frame clones appear in the TCRdb table, and some are missing; sequencing was by immunoSEQ multiplex PCR. The sample includes 110,000 to 150,000 clones, 85% to 95% seen only once; the top ten take approximately 12%. The sequenced sample was peripheral blood, obtained after recovery from COVID-19. The receptors here all came from an adult who had recovered from COVID-19. Both conserved end residues are part of each CDR3. The D gene is left open where the match is weak. Only part of the rows carry a size: once, few, many, or a class if the clone is expanded.

clone_size d_call j_call v_call cdr3_nt cdr3_aa
NA TRBD1 TRBJ2-1 TRBV18 TGTGCCACCGGGGACAGTTTCTACAATGAGCAGTTCTTC CATGDSFYNEQFF
NA NA TRBJ2-7 TRBV5-1 TGCGCCAGCAGCTTGGGGTCCAGCGGCTTAATCTACGAGCAGTACTTC CASSLGSSGLIYEQYF
NA NA TRBJ2-2 TRBV27 TGTGCCAGCAGCCTGTCCCACGGGGAGCTGTTTTTT CASSLSHGELFF
NA NA TRBJ2-5 TRBV6-5 TGTGCCAGCAGTAGACACCAAGAGACCCAGTACTTC CASSRHQETQYF
NA NA TRBJ2-1 TRBV11-2 TGTGCCAGCAGCATCAACAATGAGCAGTTCTTC CASSINNEQFF
NA NA TRBJ2-1 TRBV24-1 TGTGCCACCAGTGGGGTGAGCGGAAGCTCCTACAATGAGCAGTTCTTC CATSGVSGSSYNEQFF
NA NA TRBJ2-1 TRBV9 TGTGCCAGCAGCGCGAAGCGCGAGCAGTTCTTC CASSAKREQFF
once NA TRBJ2-2 TRBV9 TGTGCCAGCAGCGAGGGGACGGGGGCGTCCACCGGGGAGCTGTTTTTT CASSEGTGASTGELFF
once NA TRBJ1-6 TRBV5-1 TGCGCCAGCAGCTTGGCCGGACTTTCACTCCACTTT CASSLAGLSLHF
NA NA TRBJ2-2 TRBV27 TGTGCCAGCAGACCGCACAGGGCATTTAGCGGGTCGAACACCGGGGAGCTGTTTTTT CASRPHRAFSGSNTGELFF
NA TRBD1 TRBJ2-1 TRBV5-1 TGCGCCAGCAGATCGGGACAGGGGGTGATCCCACCCTCCTACAATGAGCAGTTCTTC CASRSGQGVIPPSYNEQFF
NA NA TRBJ2-2 TRBV11-3 TGTGCCAGCAGCGCGGTTGGGGCCGGGGAGCTGTTTTTT CASSAVGAGELFF
NA TRBD2 TRBJ2-7 TRBV7-9 TGTGCCAGCAGCTCTAGCGGGGGACGCTACGAGCAGTACTTC CASSSSGGRYEQYF
NA NA TRBJ1-2 TRBV19 TGTGCCTCCGCGCAGGGGCCCAACTATGGCTACACCTTC CASAQGPNYGYTF
NA TRBD1 TRBJ1-4 TRBV7-9 TGTGCCAGCAGCTCATTCACAGGGGGAAGTGAAAAACTGTTTTTT CASSSFTGGSEKLFF
NA NA TRBJ1-1 TRBV12-2 TGTGCAAGTCGCTTAGAGGGACAGGGCCACGAGGACACTGAAGCTTTCTTT CASRLEGQGHEDTEAFF
NA NA TRBJ2-7 TRBV5-6 TGTGCCAGCAGCTTTATTCTGCCAGGCGAGCAGTACTTC CASSFILPGEQYF
NA NA TRBJ2-2 TRBV6-1 TGTGCCAGCAGTGATTTATTGGGTGCCGGGGAGCTGTTTTTT CASSDLLGAGELFF
NA TRBD2 TRBJ2-1 TRBV5-5 TGTGCCAGCAGCATTTCGGGACTAGCGGGATCGAATGAGCAGTTCTTC CASSISGLAGSNEQFF
NA NA TRBJ1-1 TRBV5-1 TGCGCCAGCAGCTTGGTTGGACAGCCAATGAACACTGAAGCTTTCTTT CASSLVGQPMNTEAFF
NA NA TRBJ2-2 TRBV7-3 TGTGCCAGCAGCGACACCGGGGAGCTGTTTTTT CASSDTGELFF
NA TRBD2 TRBJ2-1 TRBV19 TGTGCCAGTAGTCTAAACGGACTAGCGGTTTACAATGAGCAGTTCTTC CASSLNGLAVYNEQFF
NA TRBD1 TRBJ2-7 TRBV11-2 TGTGCCAGCAGCCCCCAGGGACAGAAAAGATCCTACGAGCAGTACTTC CASSPQGQKRSYEQYF
NA NA TRBJ1-2 TRBV2 TGTGCCAGCAGTGGGACAGCCCCGGGCTATGGCTACACCTTC CASSGTAPGYGYTF
NA NA TRBJ2-1 TRBV13 TGTGCCAGCAGCCAGGTTATTGGGGGTGTGGGGCACAATGAGCAGTTCTTC CASSQVIGGVGHNEQFF
NA NA TRBJ1-2 TRBV27 TGTGCCAGCAGCCCCCTTGGGGTTGACTATGGCTACACCTTC CASSPLGVDYGYTF
once TRBD2 TRBJ2-1 TRBV19 TGTGCCAGTAGTAAAGGGACTAGCGGGTCGAGCTCCTACAATGAGCAGTTCTTC CASSKGTSGSSSYNEQFF
NA TRBD1 TRBJ2-5 TRBV4-1 TGCGCCAGCAGCCGAATCGGGACAGGGCAAGAGACCCAGTACTTC CASSRIGTGQETQYF
NA NA TRBJ2-1 TRBV13 TGTGCCAGCAGCTCGGGACTCGCCGACGGCGTGTCTGAGCAGTTCTTC CASSSGLADGVSEQFF
NA TRBD2 TRBJ2-1 TRBV4-1 TGCGCCAGCAGCCAAGATCTGAGGACTAGCGGGATTAATGAGCAGTTCTTC CASSQDLRTSGINEQFF
NA TRBD2 TRBJ2-3 TRBV28 TGTGCCAGCAGTTCCCCAGCGGGGGACACAGATACGCAGTATTTT CASSSPAGDTDTQYF
NA NA TRBJ1-4 TRBV5-1 TGCGCCAGCAGCTTGTGGACGTCACAGGGACTTAATGAAAAACTGTTTTTT CASSLWTSQGLNEKLFF